This T cell receptor (beta chain) was recorded in a study of blood T cell repertoires in COVID-19. Study-level background: The analysed material was cDNA or gDNA that came from T cells, B-cell-depleted T cells, or PBMCs.

Original methodology: Scientists estimated how many nucleated cells there were by amplifying reference gene primers. TCRdb's table, derived via immunoSEQ multiplex PCR, lists solely in-frame clones and lacks some. V and J calls plus clone size are reproduced from that table; the DNA served to infer D and trimming. The sample has 90,000 to 120,000 clones, roughly 82% seen once. The CDR3 loop spans 12 amino acids. Germline CDR1 is ENHRY and CDR2 is SYGVKD. Deletions cut 6 bases from V and 7 bases from J, with 12 bases between. This receptor was obtained from a man aged 55-75 years with acute or convalescent COVID-19. The chain links TRBV10-3 to TRBJ1-1; a weak D match, TRBD1 (6 bases). Specimen: peripheral blood. CDR3 nucleotide sequence: TGTGCCATCAGGACAACAGGGTTTGAAGCTTTCTTT. Encoded protein: CAIRTTGFEAFF.